A single sample gave rise to the 30 T cell receptor beta chains below, sequenced in a study of control samples from healthy donors and cancer patients. The table came from immunoSEQ multiplex PCR; TCRdb's copy has only in-frame clones and leaves some out. The table includes about 50,000 clones, almost 90% detected once. Sequencing was performed on PBMCs. All receptors come from a man aged 50-59 years with head and neck cancer.

The chain links TRBV27 to TRBJ2-2; D is ambiguous. V shed 6 bases and J shed 1 base, with 9 bases lying between them. The CDR3 loop spans 14 amino acids. Germline-derived CDR1 and CDR2 are MNHEY and SMNVEV (reference sequence). For the CDR3, the DNA is TGTGCCAGCAGATGGCAGGTGAACACCGGGGAGCTGTTTTTT. Encoded protein: CASRWQVNTGELFF.

This clone was seen only a few times. The rearrangement links TRBV7-9 to TRBJ1-1, with D tentatively TRBD1 (6 bases). Trimming took off 3 bases at V and 4 bases at J, with 21 bases between the two ends. The CDR3 has 17 amino acids. Germline loops: CDR1 SEHNR, CDR2 FQNEAQ (reference sequence). CDR3 amino acids: CASSFAAGDKWGTEAFF. CDR3 nucleotides: TGTGCCAGCAGCTTCGCCGCAGGGGACAAATGGGGCACTGAAGCTTTCTTT.

The chain has TRBV30 and TRBJ2-7; 7 bases align to TRBD1. This CDR3 is built from 12 residues. The germline V gene encodes CDR1 GTSNPN and CDR2 SVGIG (reference sequence). The ends lost 0 bases at V and 10 bases at J; junction bases unmatched: 6. CDR3 DNA: TGTGCCTGGAGTGTAAGGACAGGTGGACAGTACTTC. As protein: CAWSVRTGGQYF. The full variable domain, with the rest looked up from reference TRBV30 and TRBJ2-7, is SQTIHQWPATLVQPVGSPLSLECTVEGTSNPNLYWYRQAAGRGLQLLFYSVGIGQISSEVPQNLSASRPQDRQFILSSKKLLLSDSGFYLCAWSVRTGGQYFGPGTRLTVT.

The genes are TRBV7-9 and TRBJ1-2; TRBD1 aligns across 8 bases. The J segment lost 0 bases and the V segment lost 4 bases, leaving 4 bases of the junction unmatched. The CDR3 runs to 15 residues. Germline V gives CDR1 SEHNR, CDR2 FQNEAQ (reference sequence). The CDR3 DNA reads as TGTGCCAGCAGCTCCGGGACAGGCTCTAACTATGGCTACACCTTC. As protein: CASSSGTGSNYGYTF.

This chain joins TRBV11-2 and TRBJ2-5, with 7 bases matching TRBD2. Trimming at V came to 3 bases and at J to 3 bases, leaving 19 bases not matched to a gene. This CDR3 has 19 amino acids. Germline assignment: CDR1 SGHAT and CDR2 FQNNGV. The CDR3 DNA follows: TGTGCCAGCAGCTTCCCCTCCAATCGTGGGGAGGGCCTCAAAGAGACCCAGTACTTC. Translating it yields CASSFPSNRGEGLKETQYF.

The chain links TRBV28 to TRBJ2-1; D call uncertain. The CDR3 has 14 amino acids. The germline V and J ends were trimmed by 5 bases and 1 base, with 9 bases remaining between them. The germline CDR1 and CDR2 sequences are MDHEN and SYDVKM. CDR3 coding DNA: TGTGCCAGCAGTCCTCCCAGTTCCTACAATGAGCAGTTCTTC. This gives the protein CASSPPSSYNEQFF.

This clone turned up a few times. The genes are TRBV2 and TRBJ2-1; D is undetermined. Trimming stripped 7 bases from V and 7 bases from J, with 8 bases between. There are 11 residues in the CDR3. CDR1 and CDR2 from the germline V gene are SNHLY and FYNNEI. The DNA of the CDR3 is TGTGCCAGCAAATTGACAAATGAGCAGTTCTTC. Residues: CASKLTNEQFF.

The chain is built from TRBV19 and TRBJ1-5, with 12 bases aligning to TRBD1. The CDR3 extends over 17 amino acids. Germline values: CDR1 LNHDA, CDR2 SQIVND (reference sequence). With V trimmed by 3 bases and J by 7 bases, 10 bases remained unmatched. CDR3 coding DNA: TGTGCCAGTAGTATTGGGACAGGGGGCTTTCAAGGGCAGCCCCAGCATTTT. This translates into CASSIGTGGFQGQPQHF.

The rearrangement uses TRBV6-4 and TRBJ2-3; a weak D match, TRBD1 (6 bases). The V end lost 4 bases, the J end lost 4 bases, and 12 bases lay between the germline ends. The length of the CDR3 is 14 residues. CDR1 is MRHNA and CDR2 is SNTAGT in the germline V gene. This chain's CDR3 is CASSAYREADTQYF. CDR3 bases: TGTGCCAGCAGTGCGTACAGGGAAGCAGATACGCAGTATTTT.

The chain's CDR3 is CASSQGVASASDTQYF. The DNA for the CDR3 is TGCGCCAGCAGCCAAGGGGTGGCTAGCGCCTCAGATACGCAGTATTTT. The chain carries TRBV4-1 and TRBJ2-3, with a weak D call TRBD2 (6 bases). CDR3 length: 16 amino acids. Germline CDR1 MGHRA, CDR2 YSYEKL. Trimming stripped 1 base from V and 4 bases from J, with 15 bases between.

This chain connects TRBV5-1 to TRBJ2-1; 11 positions match TRBD2. Unmatched junction bases numbered 11, after V lost 4 bases and J lost 8 bases. The CDR3 runs 16 residues. The germline gives CDR1 SGHRS, CDR2 YFSETQ. CDR3 loop: CASSASSGRVFDEQFF. CDR3 nucleotide sequence: TGCGCCAGCAGCGCCAGTAGCGGGAGGGTCTTCGATGAGCAGTTCTTC.

This chain joins TRBV10-2 and TRBJ2-1; 9 nucleotides match TRBD1. V dropped 6 bases and J dropped 9; count of bases not matched to a gene: 15. CDR1 is WSHSY, CDR2 SAAADI, per germline. This CDR3 region has 16 residues. CDR3 residues: CASSVNRGRRSPEQFF. CDR3 nucleotide sequence: TGCGCCAGCAGCGTAAACAGGGGGCGGCGTAGTCCTGAGCAGTTCTTC.

The CDR3 protein is CASSLGLQGTEAFF. In DNA, the CDR3 is TGTGCCAGCAGCTTAGGGCTCCAAGGCACTGAAGCTTTCTTT. The chain combines TRBV7-3 with TRBJ1-1; D remains ambiguous. The CDR3 has 14 amino acids. Trimming pared 2 bases from V and 4 bases from J, leaving 11 bases between. Germline CDR1 is SGHTA and CDR2 is FQGTGA.

The CDR3 spells CASTTSGFYNEQFF. The CDR3 region has the DNA TGCGCCAGCACGACTAGCGGATTCTACAATGAGCAGTTCTTC. This sequence joins TRBV10-2 and TRBJ2-1; TRBD2 matches 9 bases. V shed 7 bases and J 3 bases; nucleotides not matched to a gene: 4. This CDR3 comprises 14 residues. Germline V gives CDR1 WSHSY, CDR2 SAAADI.

This chain uses TRBV4-1 with TRBJ1-4, with TRBD1 identical over 7 bases. V lost 4 bases to trimming and J lost 5 bases; unmatched junction nucleotides: 4. The CDR3 extends over 14 amino acids. The germline V gene encodes CDR1 MGHRA and CDR2 YSYEKL. The CDR3 DNA follows: TGCGCCAGCAGCCGACAGGGATCAAATGAAAAACTGTTTTTT. This gives the protein CASSRQGSNEKLFF.

This clone is judged medium-sized (0.01 to 0.1%). The rearrangement joins TRBV4-2 to TRBJ2-7, with no clear D. CDR1 is LGHNA and CDR2 is YNFKEQ in the germline V gene. The V gene lost 1 base and the J gene lost 0 bases, with 7 bases spanning the gap. The CDR3 sequence is 14 residues long. The CDR3, as DNA: TGTGCCAGCAGCCAAGGCCAGCCCTCCTACGAGCAGTACTTC. It translates to CASSQGQPSYEQYF.

This clone was recorded a few times. CDR3 protein: CASSALDRETLQHLPNTEAFF. In nucleotides, the CDR3 is TGTGCCAGCAGTGCCCTGGACAGGGAGACCCTACAACACTTACCGAACACTGAAGCTTTCTTT. V usage is TRBV6-9 and J usage is TRBJ1-1; 8 bases match TRBD1. CDR3 length: 21 amino acids. Germline lookup yields CDR1 MNHGY and CDR2 SVAAGI. J gave up 1 base and V 5 bases, and 24 bases lay outside the gene matches.

This clone came up a few times. The chain couples TRBV5-6 to TRBJ2-7; D call uncertain. The CDR3 totals 13 residues. Trimming shortened V by 2 bases and J by 5 bases, and 11 bases separated the two germline ends. Germline CDR1 SGHDT, CDR2 YYEEEE. This CDR3 is CASSFGRFDEQYF. The CDR3 DNA reads as TGTGCCAGCAGCTTCGGCAGGTTCGACGAGCAGTACTTC.

V is TRBV11-2 and J is TRBJ2-7; 12 bases map to TRBD2. V shed 2 bases, J shed 5 bases, and the junction held 7 bases outside the gene matches. CDR3 length: 16 residues. CDR1 and CDR2 (germline): SGHAT, FQNNGV. CDR3 protein: CASSLLAGGPVNEQYF. CDR3 in DNA: TGTGCCAGCAGCTTACTAGCGGGGGGGCCGGTCAACGAGCAGTACTTC.

The genes are TRBV7-2 and TRBJ1-5, with a tentative D call TRBD1 (5 bases). The CDR3 loop spans 16 amino acids. CDR1 SGHTA and CDR2 FQGNSA come from the germline V gene. V shed 1 base and J shed 5 bases, with 15 bases lying between them. The CDR3 DNA reads as TGTGCCAGCAGCTTAGGAGGCCCGCCGGGGGATCAGCCCCAGCATTTT. Translating it yields CASSLGGPPGDQPQHF.

The chain recombines TRBV7-2 with TRBJ2-1, with 8 bases fitting TRBD2. The CDR3 sequence is 15 residues long. Looked up from germline, CDR1 is SGHTA and CDR2 is FQGNSA. V lost 1 base and J lost 5; bases outside the gene matches: 4. The chain's CDR3 is CASSLDGGAHNEQFF. The CDR3 DNA reads as TGTGCCAGCAGCTTAGACGGGGGGGCCCACAATGAGCAGTTCTTC.

This chain connects TRBV7-2 to TRBJ2-2; D gene ambiguous. Per the germline V gene, CDR1 is SGHTA and CDR2 is FQGNSA. Trimming took 0 bases from V and 6 from J, leaving 8 bases between them. The CDR3 covers 14 residues. CDR3 in DNA: TGTGCCAGCAGCTTAGCGCTAACTTCCGGGGAGCTGTTTTTT. Residues: CASSLALTSGELFF.

As for this clone: The identical CDR3 is also encoded by other nucleotide sequences in the sample. J is TRBJ2-7 and V is TRBV7-3; D assignment may be TRBD1 or TRBD2 (6 bases each). This CDR3 is 15 amino acids long. The V and J ends lost 5 bases and 7 bases respectively, with 21 bases between them. In germline, CDR1 is SGHTA, CDR2 FQGTGA. This CDR3 is CASSLRGRGLGEQYF. For the CDR3, the DNA is TGTGCCAGCAGCCTTAGAGGTCGGGGGCTGGGGGAGCAGTACTTC.

The V and J genes are TRBV27 and TRBJ2-3; no clear D gene. CDR3 size: 14 residues. V lost 2 bases to trimming and J lost 0 bases, with 6 bases between them. From germline, CDR1 is MNHEY and CDR2 SMNVEV (reference sequence). CDR3: CASSLRLSTDTQYF. The CDR3 coding sequence is TGTGCCAGCAGTTTACGGTTGAGCACAGATACGCAGTATTTT.

The chain is built from TRBV10-3 and TRBJ2-6; D remains unclear. This CDR3 spans 13 amino acids. The V end was cut by 7 bases, the J end by 4 bases, with 8 bases between. Germline-derived CDR1 and CDR2 are ENHRY and SYGVKD. CDR3 protein: CAINSAGANVLTF. CDR3 DNA sequence: TGTGCCATCAATTCCGCCGGGGCCAACGTCCTGACTTTC.

The chain employs TRBV18 and TRBJ2-2; D may be TRBD1 (6 bases). The V gene's germline CDR1 is KGHSH and CDR2 LQKENI. The V and J ends lost 6 bases and 5 bases respectively, with 10 bases between them. The CDR3 extends over 13 amino acids. CDR3 nucleotide sequence: TGTGCCAGCTCCCAGGGGATGACCGGGGAGCTGTTTTTT. It specifies CASSQGMTGELFF.

The chain couples TRBV6-5 to TRBJ1-2; TRBD1 aligns across 7 bases. J was trimmed by 0 bases and V by 4 bases; bases with no gene match: 5. The CDR3 length is 15 residues. Germline-derived CDR1 and CDR2 are MNHEY and SVGAGI. CDR3 bases: TGTGCCAGCAGTTTGAACAGGGGCTCTAACTATGGCTACACCTTC. Its protein is CASSLNRGSNYGYTF.

The CDR3 DNA sequence: TGTGCCAGCAGGGCACAGGGGCCCTATGGCTACACCTTC. Translated, it gives CASRAQGPYGYTF. The V gene is TRBV27, the J gene TRBJ1-2; 7 positions agree with TRBD1. CDR1 and CDR2 (germline): MNHEY, SMNVEV (reference sequence). CDR3 length equals 13 residues. V was pared by 6 bases and J by 4 bases, with 5 bases of the junction left unmatched.

The V gene is TRBV15, the J gene TRBJ1-5, with D perhaps matching TRBD1 (5 bases). With 8 bases removed from V and 7 bases from J, the gap between germline ends came to 15 bases. Per germline, CDR1 LNHNV and CDR2 YYDKDF (reference sequence). The CDR3 contains 13 residues. As DNA, the CDR3 is TGTGCCACCTCTGACTGGGCAGGGCAGCCCCAGCATTTT. This sequence encodes CATSDWAGQPQHF.

The V gene is TRBV10-3, the J gene TRBJ1-2; no firm D call. The CDR3 has 12 amino acids. Germline V gives CDR1 ENHRY, CDR2 SYGVKD. V was cut by 11 bases and J by 7 bases, with 17 bases left in between. In nucleotides, the CDR3 is TGTGCCTACAGACCCCACGAGGGTGGCTACACCTTC. It encodes CAYRPHEGGYTF.